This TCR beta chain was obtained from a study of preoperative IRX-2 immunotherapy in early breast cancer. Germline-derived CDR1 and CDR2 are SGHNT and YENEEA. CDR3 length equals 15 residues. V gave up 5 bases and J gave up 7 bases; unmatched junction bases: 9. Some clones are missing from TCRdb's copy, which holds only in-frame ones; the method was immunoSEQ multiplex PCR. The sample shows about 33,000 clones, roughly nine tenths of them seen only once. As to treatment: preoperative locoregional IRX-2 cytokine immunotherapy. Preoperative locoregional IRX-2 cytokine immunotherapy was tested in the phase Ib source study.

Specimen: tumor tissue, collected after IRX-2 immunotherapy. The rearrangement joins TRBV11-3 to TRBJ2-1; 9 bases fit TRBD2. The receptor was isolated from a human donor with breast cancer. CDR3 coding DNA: TGTGCCAGCAGCAAAGGGCCGGGACTAGCAAATGAGCAGTTCTTC. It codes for CASSKGPGLANEQFF. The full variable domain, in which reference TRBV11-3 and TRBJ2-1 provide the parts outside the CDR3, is EAGVVQSPRYKIIEKKQPVAFWCNPISGHNTLYWYLQNLGQGPELLIRYENEEAVDDSQLPKDRFSAERLKGVDSTLKIQPAELGDSAVYLCASSKGPGLANEQFFGPGTRLTVL.